Each of the 32 T cell receptor beta chains below was sequenced from the same sample in a study of T cell clusters in autoimmune cytopenias. Each sample's input was approximately 0.25 ug genomic DNA, 35,000 to 40,000 genome equivalents. One tube held mixed TRB-A and TRB-B primer pools for touch-down PCR. Using the multiplex PCR reads, TCRdb records one entry per CDR3 protein without DNA. The repertoire table contains several thousand distinct CDR3 sequences. Specimen: peripheral blood. The receptors were gathered from a human donor with an autoimmune cytopenia or autoimmune hepatitis (not recorded which).

The chain recombines TRBV6-1 with TRBJ2-3; the D call from TCRdb, TRBD1, cannot be confirmed without DNA. The CDR3 length is 13 residues. Germline CDR1 MNHNS, CDR2 SASEGT. CDR3 loop: CASSPWGVDTQYF.

The chain combines TRBV5-6 with TRBJ2-3. CDR1 is SGHDT and CDR2 is YYEEEE in the germline V gene. CDR3 length equals 13 residues. The CDR3 sequence: CASSLGSGDTQYF.

Judged by frequency, this clonotype is medium-sized. The rearrangement joins TRBV13 to TRBJ2-1; the D call of TRBD1 rests on TCRdb alone, since no DNA is present to check it. Germline CDR1 is PRHDT and CDR2 is FYEKMQ (reference sequence). This CDR3 contains 15 residues. The CDR3 is CASSPLGLAPNEQFF.

The chain is built from TRBV6-1 and TRBJ2-1. This CDR3 region has 11 residues. Germline V gives CDR1 MNHNS, CDR2 SASEGT. The CDR3: CASSAYNEQFF.

This clonotype is medium-sized by frequency. The chain links TRBV29-1 to TRBJ2-7; TCRdb's D call, TRBD2, is unchecked because there is no DNA. Germline lookup yields CDR1 SQVTM and CDR2 ANQGSEA. The CDR3 length is 11 residues. CDR3 residues: CSAGLAGEQYF.

V is TRBV6-5 and J is TRBJ2-5; TCRdb designates TRBD1, a call that cannot be tested without DNA. Germline V CDR1 and CDR2: MNHEY, SVGAGI. The CDR3 contains 11 residues. This CDR3 is CASRQGQTQYF.

The V gene is TRBV11-3, the J gene TRBJ2-1; with no DNA, the TCRdb D assignment of TRBD1 cannot be verified. Looked up from germline, CDR1 is SGHNT and CDR2 is YENEEA. This CDR3 has 14 residues. This chain's CDR3 is CASSLTPTGNEQFF.

The chain joins TRBV15 to TRBJ2-1; without DNA, the TCRdb call of TRBD1 cannot be checked. The CDR3 loop spans 15 amino acids. The germline V gene encodes CDR1 LNHNV and CDR2 YYDKDF (reference sequence). This CDR3 reads CATRKGQERPPEQFF.

The chain links TRBV6-6 to TRBJ2-7; TCRdb gives TRBD2 as the D gene, but with no DNA this cannot be confirmed. CDR3 length: 15 amino acids. Germline assignment: CDR1 MNHNY and CDR2 SVGAGI (reference sequence). CDR3 region: CASSYSPSGGYEQYF.

Here the CDR3 reads CSFSGGPPNYNEQFF. The chain combines TRBV29-1 with TRBJ2-1; TCRdb selects TRBD1, and the lack of DNA leaves this call unchecked. The CDR3 has 15 amino acids. Germline V gene lookup returns CDR1 SQVTM and CDR2 ANQGSEA.

The chain recombines TRBV7-2 with TRBJ2-2; TCRdb lists TRBD1, though no DNA is available to test this call. Germline V lookup: CDR1 SGHTA, CDR2 FQGNSA. The length of the CDR3 is 14 residues. This chain's CDR3 is CARGGGADTGELFF.

The gene calls are TRBV19 and TRBJ1-5; the D gene TCRdb calls, TRBD1, cannot be checked with no DNA. Germline V CDR1 and CDR2: LNHDA, SQIVND (reference sequence). The length of the CDR3 is 15 residues. This CDR3 is CASSLWGGSNQPQHF.

The chain uses TRBV4-1 and TRBJ2-2; TCRdb outputs TRBD1, but without DNA this stays unchecked. CDR1 MGHRA and CDR2 YSYEKL come from the germline V gene. CDR3 size: 14 residues. The CDR3 sequence: CASGNRAVTGELFF.

This clonotype is classed as medium-sized (0.01 to 0.1%) by frequency. The chain's CDR3 is CASSGEGHANAYEQYF. The rearrangement links TRBV19 to TRBJ2-7; TCRdb gives TRBD1 as the D gene, but with no DNA this cannot be confirmed. This CDR3 has 16 amino acids. In germline, CDR1 is LNHDA, CDR2 SQIVND (reference sequence).

In terms of frequency, this clonotype is medium-sized. This chain's CDR3 is CSVDGRVTDTQYF. The chain has TRBV29-1 and TRBJ2-3. The CDR3 loop spans 13 amino acids. Looked up from germline, CDR1 is SQVTM and CDR2 is ANQGSEA.

The chain joins TRBV19 to TRBJ1-4; TCRdb picks TRBD1, but there is no DNA to check that call. CDR1 is LNHDA, CDR2 SQIVND, per germline (reference sequence). This CDR3 contains 14 residues. This chain's CDR3 is CASSIRGYPEKLFF.

The chain has TRBV18 and TRBJ2-3; TCRdb indicates TRBD2, and absent DNA this call remains unverified. Per germline, CDR1 KGHSH and CDR2 LQKENI. The CDR3 runs 17 residues. The CDR3: CASSPPGLAGSTDTQYF.

The chain joins TRBV19 to TRBJ1-4; the D call from TCRdb, TRBD1, cannot be confirmed without DNA. This CDR3 has 19 amino acids. The germline CDR1 and CDR2 sequences are LNHDA and SQIVND (reference sequence). CDR3 protein: CASSILSTPGETANEKLFF. Drawing the rest from reference TRBV19 and TRBJ1-4, the complete variable domain is DGGITQSPKYLFRKEGQNVTLSCEQNLNHDAMYWYRQDPGQGLRLIYYSQIVNDFQKGDIAEGYSVSREKKESFPLTVTSAQKNPTAFYLCASSILSTPGETANEKLFFGSGTQLSVL.

The V gene is TRBV6-2 or TRBV6-3, the J gene TRBJ2-3; TCRdb names TRBD1, which stays unverified in the absence of DNA. The CDR3 covers 12 residues. In germline, CDR1 is MNHEY, CDR2 SVGEGT. CDR3 residues: CASRSGADTQYF.

This clonotype shows up as medium-sized by frequency. The chain combines TRBV30 with TRBJ1-2; TCRdb designates TRBD1, a call that cannot be tested without DNA. Germline V gene sequence: CDR1 GTSNPN, CDR2 SVGIG (reference sequence). The CDR3 is 11 residues long. CDR3 protein: CAWGRGYGYTF.

CDR3 sequence reads: CAWSAGLGTQYF. The chain couples TRBV30 to TRBJ2-5; TCRdb's D call of TRBD1 is untestable without DNA. This CDR3 is built from 12 residues. The germline V gene has CDR1 GTSNPN and CDR2 SVGIG (reference sequence).

The chain combines TRBV18 with TRBJ2-1; TCRdb gives TRBD2 as the D gene, but with no DNA this cannot be confirmed. Germline lookup yields CDR1 KGHSH and CDR2 LQKENI. This CDR3 comprises 17 residues. The CDR3 spells CASSPDRASGSYNEQFF.

The chain couples TRBV5-4 to TRBJ2-7; TCRdb names TRBD1, which stays unverified in the absence of DNA. Germline CDR1 SGHNT, CDR2 YYREEE (reference sequence). This CDR3 is 15 amino acids long. The CDR3 spells CASSPLQGQVYEQYF.

This chain joins TRBV19 and TRBJ1-1. CDR1 is LNHDA, CDR2 SQIVND, per germline (reference sequence). The CDR3 extends over 13 amino acids. Here the CDR3 reads CASSTGLNTEAFF.

V gene TRBV6-5 combines with J gene TRBJ2-6; absent DNA, TCRdb's TRBD1 call cannot be checked. The CDR3 is 16 amino acids. From germline, CDR1 is MNHEY and CDR2 SVGAGI. This chain's CDR3 is CASSLSRGPGANVLTF.

This chain connects TRBV18 to TRBJ2-6. This CDR3 region has 14 residues. Germline V gives CDR1 KGHSH, CDR2 LQKENI. Here the CDR3 reads CASFQGAGANVLTF.

By frequency, this clonotype is medium-sized. The chain links TRBV13 to TRBJ1-2; the D call from TCRdb, TRBD1, cannot be confirmed without DNA. This CDR3 has 13 amino acids. The germline CDR1 and CDR2 sequences are PRHDT and FYEKMQ (reference sequence). CDR3 amino acids: CASGDTPNYGYTF.

The V and J genes are TRBV29-1 and TRBJ2-2; there is no DNA to check the TCRdb D call of TRBD2. This CDR3 spans 15 amino acids. Germline loops: CDR1 SQVTM, CDR2 ANQGSEA. CDR3 sequence: CSVARAGVGTGELFF.

This chain links TRBV19 with TRBJ2-7; TCRdb designates TRBD1, a call that cannot be tested without DNA. This CDR3 spans 16 amino acids. Looked up from germline, CDR1 is LNHDA and CDR2 is SQIVND (reference sequence). The CDR3: CASSLDPRDGTYEQYF.

V and J are TRBV5-1 and TRBJ2-7; the D call of TRBD2 rests on TCRdb alone, since no DNA is present to check it. The CDR3 extends over 18 amino acids. CDR1 and CDR2 from the germline V gene are SGHRS and YFSETQ. This CDR3 reads CASSPHVSGGHPTYEQYF.

The chain employs TRBV6-1 and TRBJ1-3; TCRdb's D gene call, TRBD1, goes unchecked for lack of DNA. The CDR3 runs 13 residues. Germline V gene lookup returns CDR1 MNHNS and CDR2 SASEGT. The CDR3 sequence is CASSRTAGNTIYF.

This clonotype registers medium-sized by frequency. The V call is TRBV29-1, the J call TRBJ2-2; TCRdb returns TRBD2, unconfirmable since there is no DNA. The CDR3 sequence is 16 residues long. Germline CDR1 SQVTM, CDR2 ANQGSEA. The CDR3 reads CSVEPSAGLGTGELFF.